This T cell receptor (beta chain) was documented in a study of T cells after yellow fever vaccination (dated by TCRdb to about 2019). For the study in its entirety: The SMART-Seq v4 Ultra Low Input RNA kit was used to prepare libraries from fractions with low cell numbers. To follow T-cell clones before and after both primary and booster YFV17D yellow fever vaccination, bulk TCR alpha and beta repertoires underwent longitudinal sequencing. The cohort comprised two healthy male donors, one aged 18 to 29 and one aged 30 to 40 years. Blood was drawn at multiple timepoints before and after primary and secondary immunization, with bulk PBMC replicates and cell subsets isolated.

V is cut by 4 bases and J by 2 bases, and the space between the germline ends is 7 bases. The CDR3, from cysteine to phenylalanine, totals 13 residues. The DNA shown is the 39-base CDR3, in frame from base 1. From a lookup of the germline V gene (reference sequence), CDR1 and CDR2 are MNHEY and SMNVEV. This specimen's treatment or condition label, per the study, means: live attenuated yellow fever vaccine strain. PBMCs were isolated from peripheral blood using a standard Ficoll-Paque protocol. Dynabeads CD4 and CD8 positive selection kits were used to isolate CD4 and CD8 T-cell fractions. TriZol was used to extract RNA from bulk PBMCs, from CD4 and CD8 fractions, and from dextramer-positive and dextramer-negative fractions. This clonotype was found many times. Its antigen remains unidentified. No per-base quality is available; no much larger clone lies one base away. Study-wide findings and limitations: Because abundant contaminating clonotypes from the bulk population could be contained in FACS-sorted repertoires, computational filtering was required. Most clones expanded after primary vaccination were re-detected after the booster (approximately 96% of CD4 and about 88% of CD8), suggesting broad memory maintenance. The secondary T-cell response was found to be weaker but faster than the primary response, with a peak reached on day 5 rather than on day 15. Because only a couple of donors were included in the study, the extent to which the findings can be generalized is limited. A small fraction of clonotypes appeared in both the CD4 and CD8 compartments, likely as a result of convergent recombination.

TCR cDNA was made using 5'RACE template switching, a step that added a universal primer site and unique molecular identifiers. Priming of cDNA synthesis was performed from both the TCR alpha and TCR beta constant segments. Two PCR steps were used to amplify libraries, with sample barcodes and sequencing adapters being added in the second step. Libraries were sequenced on Illumina HiSeq 2500 (2x100 bp) or NovaSeq (2x150 bp). Processing in the source paper ran as follows. MIGEC was used to demultiplex reads and collapse the reads into UMI consensus sequences, and MiXCR was used for V(D)J alignment. Vaccine-responding clonotypes were defined with edgeR using replicate PBMC samples, requiring FDR below 0.01 and a log2 fold change above 5 up to day 15. Each bulk clonotype received a CD4 or CD8 identity based on whether the sequenced CD4 or CD8 repertoire contained that clonotype at higher abundance. Starting from the raw public reads, TCRdb applied fastp trimming at Q25, assembled clones with MiXCR and retained in-frame beta chains. Merged by CDR3 protein, the rows form single entries marked with the most common genes and DNA. It is TCRdb's table, rather than the study itself, that gives the V and J calls and clone size. In all, the sample holds under 200,000 distinct CDR3 sequences, and around 7.3% of those were seen once. The leading ten clones occupy roughly 2.5% of the sample.

The V and J segments used are TRBV27 and TRBJ2-3; the D gene lacks a confident call. The source material was CD4+ T cells sorted from PBMCs, sampled less than 6 days after the first yellow fever vaccination. The clonotype originates from a man in his late teens or twenties who received the YFV17D yellow fever vaccine. DNA sequence: TGTGCCAGCAGTTCTGCGAACACAGATACGCAGTATTTT. Translated, this gives CASSSANTDTQYF.